This TCR beta chain was identified during a study of a mutant IDH1 vaccine in newly diagnosed glioma. On the study more broadly: Treated patients, around 60% male and roughly 40% female, averaged about 40 years of age. Those enrolled had earlier been treated with radiotherapy, temozolomide, or both, mostly both.

Details on this clone: Its target is not known.

Time point meaning: week 23, last vaccination. Vaccination used 300 ug of mutant IDH1 20-mer peptide per dose, with topical imiquimod. In every donor, the tumor was a new WHO grade 3 or 4 IDH1-mutant, ATRX-lost astrocytoma. CDR3 length equals 13 residues. Per the germline V gene, CDR1 is SQVTM and CDR2 is ANQGSEA. V was pared by 7 bases and J by 7 bases, with 12 bases of the junction left unmatched. TCRdb's table, derived via immunoSEQ multiplex PCR, lists solely in-frame clones and lacks some. The sample lists fewer than 45,000 clones; approximately 90% were seen once. The source material was PBMCs, sampled from a glioma patient whose treatment included an IDH1 peptide vaccine. The chain uses TRBV29-1 and TRBJ1-2, with 7 bases identical to TRBD1. The origin of this receptor is a man aged 50-59 years with glioma. The CDR3 nucleotides are TGCAGCGCTGAGTCGGGACAGTCAAGTGGCTACACCTTC. It yields the protein CSAESGQSSGYTF.